Listed below are T cell receptor beta chains from one sample, sequenced in a study of blood T cell repertoires in COVID-19. Sequencing used immunoSEQ multiplex PCR; TCRdb keeps in-frame clones, though not all of them. The table shows around 200,000 clones, with 85% to 90% occurring only once. The sequencing sample was made of peripheral blood. These receptors were taken from a woman under 30 who had recovered from COVID-19. The CDR3 runs from the conserved cysteine through the conserved F or W. D genes are given only for firm matches. Expanded clones get a size class; other rows say once, few or many, or leave the size out.

>TRBV5-1|-|TRBJ2-5|-
TGCGCCAGCAGCTTGGATACCGGCCAGTACTTC
CASSLDTGQYF
>TRBV18|-|TRBJ2-5|-
TGTGCCAGCTCCCCGGACAGACGTCAAGAGACCCAGTACTTC
CASSPDRRQETQYF
>TRBV11-3|-|TRBJ2-2|-
TGTGCCAGCAGCTTAGGTTTCGTTCCGAACACCGGGGAGCTGTTTTTT
CASSLGFVPNTGELFF
>TRBV2|few|TRBJ1-3|-
TGTGCCAGCAGTGAATTCGGGGGGGGAAACACCATATATTTT
CASSEFGGGNTIYF
>TRBV9|-|TRBJ2-3|-
TGTGCCAGCAGCGACCGGGACCAGGGGTCCACAGATACGCAGTATTTT
CASSDRDQGSTDTQYF
>TRBV5-4|-|TRBJ1-6|-
TGTGCCAGCAGCTTGTCGGGGGTAGGATCACCCCTCCACTTT
CASSLSGVGSPLHF
>TRBV29-1|-|TRBJ2-5|TRBD2
TGCAGCGTCAACGGACTAGCGGGAGTTGGAGAGACCCAGTACTTC
CSVNGLAGVGETQYF
>TRBV7-2|-|TRBJ1-5|-
TGTGCCAGCAGCTTGACATCAAATCAGCCCCAGCATTTT
CASSLTSNQPQHF
>TRBV2|once|TRBJ2-1|-
TGTGCCAGCAGCGGAGCGGAGGGGCAGTTCTTC
CASSGAEGQFF
>TRBV4-3|-|TRBJ1-2|-
TGCGCCAGCAGCCAAGACCGCAGGGTATCTTCTGGCTACACCTTC
CASSQDRRVSSGYTF
>TRBV2|few|TRBJ1-5|-
TGTGCCAGCAGTGAATCGGGGTATAGCAATCAGCCCCAGCATTTT
CASSESGYSNQPQHF
>TRBV13|-|TRBJ1-2|-
TGTGCCAGCAGCTTAGGCCCAGATAATAACTATGGCTACACCTTC
CASSLGPDNNYGYTF
>TRBV10-3|-|TRBJ1-4|-
TGTGCCATCAGTGATGGACAGCCTAATGAAAAACTGTTTTTT
CAISDGQPNEKLFF
>TRBV3-1/TRBV3-2|-|TRBJ2-5|-
TGTGCCAGCAGCCAAGAAGTTAGCGAGACCCAGTACTTC
CASSQEVSETQYF
>TRBV14|-|TRBJ2-2|-
TGTGCCAGCAGCCTCCTGGAGGGCCTCGGGGGTGCCGGGGAGCTGTTTTTT
CASSLLEGLGGAGELFF
>TRBV7-2|-|TRBJ2-1|-
TGTGCCAGCAGCCCCGGGGTCCATGAGCAGTTCTTC
CASSPGVHEQFF
>TRBV7-3|-|TRBJ2-3|TRBD2
TGTGCCAGCAGCGGCAAGTCACTAGCGGGGGCAGATACGCAGTATTTT
CASSGKSLAGADTQYF
>TRBV7-9|few|TRBJ1-5|-
TGTGCCAGCAGCCGGGGGGGAGGCAATCAGCCCCAGCATTTT
CASSRGGGNQPQHF
>TRBV19|-|TRBJ1-1|-
TGTGCCACCCAGGCGGGGGCGATCACTGAAGCTTTCTTT
CATQAGAITEAFF
>TRBV2|few|TRBJ2-2|TRBD1
TGTGCCAGCAGAAGGGGACAGGGTAATGCCGGGGAGCTGTTTTTT
CASRRGQGNAGELFF
>TRBV7-2|-|TRBJ2-7|-
TGTGCCAGCAGCTTAGGAGGCTACGCCTACGAGCAGTACTTC
CASSLGGYAYEQYF
>TRBV4-1|-|TRBJ2-2|-
TGCGCCAGCAGCCAAGTTGGGACTTCGAACACCGGGGAGCTGTTTTTT
CASSQVGTSNTGELFF
>TRBV6-2/TRBV6-3|-|TRBJ2-1|-
TGTGCCAGCAGCCCAGGGGGAGGGGGTTTCAATGAGCAGTTCTTC
CASSPGGGGFNEQFF
>TRBV6-5|-|TRBJ1-4|-
TGTGCCAGCAGTTACTCCCTTCCCTCAACTAATGAAAAACTGTTTTTT
CASSYSLPSTNEKLFF
>TRBV27|-|TRBJ1-5|TRBD1
TGTGCCAGCAGTTTCTCGACAGGGGGCAATCAGCCCCAGCATTTT
CASSFSTGGNQPQHF
>TRBV20-1|-|TRBJ2-3|-
TGCAGTGCTGGCCTCACAGATACGCAGTATTTT
CSAGLTDTQYF
>TRBV7-9|-|TRBJ1-4|TRBD1
TGTGCCAGCAGCTACCGGACAGGGGGCGCGGCAACTAATGAAAAACTGTTTTTT
CASSYRTGGAATNEKLFF
>TRBV6-2/TRBV6-3|few|TRBJ1-5|-
TGTGCCAGCAGCCCCTCCCACGGGCAGCCCCAGCATTTT
CASSPSHGQPQHF
>TRBV29-1|-|TRBJ2-3|-
TGCAGCGTCGTACCGACAGGATCTAGCACAGATACGCAGTATTTT
CSVVPTGSSTDTQYF
>TRBV2|-|TRBJ1-2|TRBD1
TGTGCCAGCAGTACACAGGGGGCGTATGGCTACACCTTC
CASSTQGAYGYTF
>TRBV27|-|TRBJ2-7|TRBD2
TGTGCCAGCAGTCCGGTGGGAGGGAACGAGCAGTACTTC
CASSPVGGNEQYF
>TRBV5-1|-|TRBJ2-7|TRBD2
TGCGCCAGCAGCTTGAGGTCTTCGGGGGGCGAGCAGTACTTC
CASSLRSSGGEQYF
>TRBV2|-|TRBJ2-5|TRBD2
TGTGCCAGCAGTTCGGCGGGGGGGCCGCAAGAGACCCAGTACTTC
CASSSAGGPQETQYF
>TRBV5-6|-|TRBJ1-6|-
TGTGCCAGCAGCTTGGGTGGCCGAGGCTATAATTCACCCCTCCACTTT
CASSLGGRGYNSPLHF
>TRBV18|-|TRBJ2-3|TRBD1
TGTGCCAGCTCTGGGACAGTCCCAGATACGCAGTATTTT
CASSGTVPDTQYF
>TRBV5-1|-|TRBJ1-1|-
TGCGCCAGCAGCTTGATTGATGGGCAGCCCGAAGCTTTCTTT
CASSLIDGQPEAFF
>TRBV7-9|once|TRBJ1-3|-
TGTGCCAGCAGCTCGACCGGGACACCCCGAGGGGACACCATATATTTT
CASSSTGTPRGDTIYF
>TRBV2|-|TRBJ2-5|TRBD1
TGTGCCAGCAGTCGTAGACAGGGGCAAGAGACCCAGTACTTC
CASSRRQGQETQYF
>TRBV13|-|TRBJ2-1|-
TGTGCCAGCTACCGACTAAAGGCCTACAATGAGCAGTTCTTC
CASYRLKAYNEQFF
>TRBV11-1|-|TRBJ2-2|-
TGTGCCAGCAGCTTAAGGCTAGCCGGCGGGGAGCTGTTTTTT
CASSLRLAGGELFF
>TRBV15|once|TRBJ2-1|TRBD2
TGTGCCGTCGGACTAGCGGGAGCCCTCCTTATGAATGAGCAGTTCTTC
CAVGLAGALLMNEQFF
>TRBV19|few|TRBJ1-1|-
TGTGCCAGTAGTATAGGGGGAGGCACTGAAGCTTTCTTT
CASSIGGGTEAFF
>TRBV2|few|TRBJ2-2|-
TGTGCCAGCAGCGCCTCCCCCGACAATCCTACCTGGGAGCTGTTTTTT
CASSASPDNPTWELFF
>TRBV5-6|-|TRBJ2-5|-
TGTGCCAGCAGCTTGGGGGCGGGACTGATGTACCAAGAGACCCAGTACTTC
CASSLGAGLMYQETQYF
>TRBV12-3/TRBV12-4|-|TRBJ1-1|-
TGTGCCAGCAGTTTTGCGGGGGGCACTGAAGCTTTCTTT
CASSFAGGTEAFF
>TRBV2|few|TRBJ2-2|-
TGTGCCAGCAGTGAATTGCGTGCCGGGGAGCTGTTTTTT
CASSELRAGELFF
>TRBV4-3|-|TRBJ2-1|TRBD2
TGCGCCAGCAGCCAAGATAGGCTAGCGGGATACAATGAGCAGTTCTTC
CASSQDRLAGYNEQFF
>TRBV18|-|TRBJ2-6|-
TGTGCCAGCTCCCCGGGGGAGCTCTCTGGGGCCAACGTCCTGACTTTC
CASSPGELSGANVLTF
>TRBV4-3|-|TRBJ2-7|-
TGCGCCAGCAGCCAAGATATTGACAGGATAGGCTACGAGCAGTACTTC
CASSQDIDRIGYEQYF
>TRBV5-4|-|TRBJ2-7|TRBD2
TGTGCCAGCAGCTTAATGGGCGGGGGGGCCACTGGCTACGAGCAGTACTTC
CASSLMGGGATGYEQYF
>TRBV7-2|few|TRBJ2-3|-
TGTGCCAGCAGCTTAGACGGTTATACGCAGTATTTT
CASSLDGYTQYF
>TRBV2|-|TRBJ1-4|-
TGTGCCAGCAGTGATACAGGGATGATTAATGAAAAACTGTTTTTT
CASSDTGMINEKLFF
>TRBV9|-|TRBJ2-1|-
TGTGCCAGCAGCGTAGAGGGGGGAGGGCCAGGAGAATGGGGAAGCTCCTACAATGAGCAGTTCTTC
CASSVEGGGPGEWGSSYNEQFF
>TRBV7-2|-|TRBJ1-2|-
TGTGCCAGCAGCCCCCCGGGACATTACTATGGCTACACCTTC
CASSPPGHYYGYTF
>TRBV7-9|-|TRBJ2-2|TRBD2
TGTGCCAGCAGCGTTAGCGGGGGGAACACCGGGGAGCTGTTTTTT
CASSVSGGNTGELFF
>TRBV25-1|few|TRBJ1-1|-
TGTGCCAGCAGTGAAATCACCGCAGGGACTGAAGCTTTCTTT
CASSEITAGTEAFF
>TRBV7-9|-|TRBJ2-1|TRBD1
TGTGCCAGCAGCTTGCAGGGGGATGAGCAGTTCTTC
CASSLQGDEQFF
>TRBV14|-|TRBJ2-1|-
TGTGCCAGACGCTGTAGAGGGTCAAGTGAGCAGTTCTTC
CARRCRGSSEQFF